This T cell receptor (beta chain) was sequenced in a study of radiation and T cells in renal cell carcinoma. General study results and limits: Top tumor clonotypes rose in blood 2 weeks post-radiation, then contracted.

Noted time point: blood 2 weeks post-SBRT. The sample's treatment: 15 Gy SBRT to primary tumor, nephrectomy 4 weeks later. Clear cell pathology was present in this patient's renal cell carcinoma. Only in-frame clones appear in the TCRdb table, and some are missing; sequencing was by immunoSEQ multiplex PCR. This sample has about 130,000 clones, with 70% to 90% found just once. The CDR3 is 14 residues long. Germline CDR1 is MGHDK and CDR2 is SYGVNS. V lost 1 base to trimming and J lost 12 bases; unmatched junction nucleotides: 12. On this clone itself: No antigen is known for it.

The sample in question was blood, obtained from a patient whose treatment included radiotherapy and nephrectomy. The TCR sequence derives from a woman aged 65 to 85 with renal cell carcinoma. The chain recombines TRBV25-1 with TRBJ2-7; 7 positions match TRBD2. CDR3 sequence (DNA): TGTGCCAGCAGTGAATGGGGGGGACGGACGGGACGGTACTTC. Translated: CASSEWGGRTGRYF.